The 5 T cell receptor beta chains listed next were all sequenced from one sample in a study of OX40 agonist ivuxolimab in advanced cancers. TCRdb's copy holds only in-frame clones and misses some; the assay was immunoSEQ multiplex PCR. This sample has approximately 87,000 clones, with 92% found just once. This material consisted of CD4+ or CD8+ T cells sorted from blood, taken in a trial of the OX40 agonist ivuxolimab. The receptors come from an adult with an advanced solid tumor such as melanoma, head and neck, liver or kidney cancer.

CDR3 coding DNA: TGCAGCGTTGATCCTAGCCGGGGACCAGATACGCAGTATTTT. It is translated as CSVDPSRGPDTQYF. The genes are TRBV29-1 and TRBJ2-3; perhaps D is TRBD1 or TRBD2 (5 bases each). The CDR3 is 14 amino acids. Germline lookup yields CDR1 SQVTM and CDR2 ANQGSEA. Trimming took off 3 bases at V and 4 bases at J, with 14 bases between the two ends.

CDR3 loop: CSANGATGGNEQFF. The DNA of the CDR3 is TGCAGCGCTAACGGTGCCACGGGGGGCAATGAGCAGTTCTTC. V is TRBV29-1 and J is TRBJ2-1; 7 nucleotides agree with TRBD2. The CDR3 is 14 residues long. Trimming took 7 bases from V and 6 from J; bases not matched to a gene: 12. CDR1 and CDR2 from the germline V gene are SQVTM and ANQGSEA.

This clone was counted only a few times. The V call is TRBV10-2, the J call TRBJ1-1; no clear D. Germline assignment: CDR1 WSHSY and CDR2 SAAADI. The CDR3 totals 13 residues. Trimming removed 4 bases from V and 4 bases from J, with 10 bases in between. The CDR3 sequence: CASSAPDGTEAFF. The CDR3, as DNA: TGCGCCAGCAGTGCACCGGACGGCACTGAAGCTTTCTTT.

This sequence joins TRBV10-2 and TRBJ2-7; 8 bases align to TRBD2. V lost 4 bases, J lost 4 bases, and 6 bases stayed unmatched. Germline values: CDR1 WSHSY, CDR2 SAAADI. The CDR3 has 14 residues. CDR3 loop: CASSGGTRVYEQYF. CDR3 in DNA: TGCGCCAGCAGTGGGGGGACTAGAGTATACGAGCAGTACTTC.

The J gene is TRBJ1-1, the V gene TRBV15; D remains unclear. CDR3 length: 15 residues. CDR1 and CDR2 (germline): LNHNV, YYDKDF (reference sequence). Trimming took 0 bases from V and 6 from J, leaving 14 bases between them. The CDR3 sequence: CATSRDRGMAPEAFF. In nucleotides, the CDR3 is TGTGCCACCAGCAGAGATCGGGGTATGGCACCTGAAGCTTTCTTT.